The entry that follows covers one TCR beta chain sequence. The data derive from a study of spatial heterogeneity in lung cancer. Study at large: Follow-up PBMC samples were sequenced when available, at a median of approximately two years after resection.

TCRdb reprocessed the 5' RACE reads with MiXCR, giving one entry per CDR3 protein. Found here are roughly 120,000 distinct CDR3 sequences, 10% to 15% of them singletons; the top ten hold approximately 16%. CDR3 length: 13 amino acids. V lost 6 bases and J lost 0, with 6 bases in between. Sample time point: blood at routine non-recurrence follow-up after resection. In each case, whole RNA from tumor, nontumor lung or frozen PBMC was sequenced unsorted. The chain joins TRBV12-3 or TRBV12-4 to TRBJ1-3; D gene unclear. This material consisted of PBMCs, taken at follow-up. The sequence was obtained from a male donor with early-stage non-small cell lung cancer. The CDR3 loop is CASRAGSGNTIYF. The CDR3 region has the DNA TGTGCCAGCAGGGCGGGCTCTGGAAACACCATATATTTT.